One and the same sample provided the 17 T cell receptor beta chains below, sequenced in a study of Graves' ophthalmopathy and Graves' hyperthyroidism (dated by TCRdb to the late 2010s). Sequencing used an Illumina HiSeq 2000. For repertoire sequencing, the TCR beta CDR3 regions were amplified from RNA transcripts. The first round of RT-PCR was done with HTBI primers and the Qiagen OneStep RT-PCR kit, and was followed by a second round of multiplex PCR, then size selection and purification. TCRdb itself trimmed the public reads at Q25 with fastp, ran MiXCR and retained productive beta chains. Merged by CDR3 protein, the rows form single entries marked with the most common genes and DNA. The sample table records 200,000 to 250,000 distinct CDR3 sequences; 25% to 30% of these occur just once. The ten largest make up 9.1% of the sample. The sequenced sample was peripheral blood. All receptors come from a man aged 50 to 59 with Graves' ophthalmopathy. Donor details come from another sample of the same person, matched by shared clones.

This clonotype showed up many times. The chain combines TRBV24-1 with TRBJ1-5, with a possible D match to TRBD1 (6 bases). CDR3 length equals 16 residues. V was shortened by 4 bases and J by 0 bases, with 12 bases between the two germline ends. Germline-derived CDR1 and CDR2 are KGHDR and SFDVKD. The CDR3 nucleotides read TGTGCCACCAGTGACCGGACAGCAATTAGCAATCAGCCCCAGCATTTT. Protein: CATSDRTAISNQPQHF.

This chain joins TRBV12-3 or TRBV12-4 and TRBJ2-5; 10 bases align to TRBD2. The CDR3 contains 12 residues. The chain's CDR3 is CAILAGQETQYF. The CDR3 region has the DNA TGTGCGATACTAGCGGGGCAAGAGACCCAGTACTTC.

The chain couples TRBV28 to TRBJ1-1; D is undetermined. Looked up from germline, CDR1 is MDHEN and CDR2 is SYDVKM. The germline V and J ends were trimmed by 6 bases and 3 bases, with 5 bases remaining between them. This CDR3 is 11 amino acids long. CDR3 coding DNA: TGTGCCAGCAGGTCTTACACTGAAGCTTTCTTT. Its protein product is CASRSYTEAFF.

At least ten counts were recorded for this clonotype. V and J are TRBV10-3 and TRBJ2-7; weak D call: TRBD2 (5 bases). Per the germline V gene, CDR1 is ENHRY and CDR2 is SYGVKD. Between the trimmed V and J ends, which lost 5 bases and 2 bases, there was a span of 10 bases. The CDR3 extends over 13 amino acids. DNA for the CDR3: TGTGCCATCAGTAGGACGGAGGCCTACGAGCAGTACTTC. Residues: CAISRTEAYEQYF.

This clonotype has at least ten counts. The chain carries TRBV11-3 and TRBJ1-1; D unclear. The CDR3 covers 11 residues. V dropped 3 bases and J dropped 9 bases, with 8 bases sitting between them. The germline CDR1 and CDR2 sequences are SGHNT and YENEEA. As DNA, the CDR3 is TGTGCCAGCAGCTTTTCCGGGAAAGCTTTCTTT. This translates into CASSFSGKAFF.

This clonotype was observed at least ten times. The J gene is TRBJ2-2, the V gene TRBV7-8; no firm D call. This CDR3 is 17 amino acids long. Germline lookup yields CDR1 SGHVS and CDR2 FQNEAQ. The V gene lost 0 bases and the J gene lost 4 bases, with 15 bases spanning the gap. CDR3 DNA: TGTGCCAGCAGCTTAGCGGTAGAGGTGGTCGCCACCGGGGAGCTGTTTTTT. Translated: CASSLAVEVVATGELFF.

Ten or more counts support this clonotype. V and J are TRBV19 and TRBJ2-5; 14 positions match TRBD2. The CDR3 length is 16 residues. Trimming took 4 bases from V and 4 from J; bases not matched to a gene: 5. Per the germline V gene, CDR1 is LNHDA and CDR2 is SQIVND (reference sequence). The CDR3: CASSTTSGRALETQYF. CDR3 coding DNA: TGTGCCAGTAGTACGACTAGCGGGAGGGCCCTAGAGACCCAGTACTTC.

The table lists this clonotype with many counts. The chain links TRBV28 to TRBJ2-5; TRBD1 matches 9 bases. The CDR3 runs 15 residues. Germline V gives CDR1 MDHEN, CDR2 SYDVKM. After removal of 4 bases from V and 5 bases from J, the junction contained 8 bases not matched to a gene. The CDR3 DNA follows: TGTGCCAGCAGTTCCACCGGGACAGGGTTGGAGACCCAGTACTTC. Translated: CASSSTGTGLETQYF. Based on the CDR3 plus reference TRBV28 and TRBJ2-5, the full variable domain is DVKVTQSSRYLVKRTGEKVFLECVQDMDHENMFWYRQDPGLGLRLIYFSYDVKMKEKGDIPEGYSVSREKKERFSLILESASTNQTSMYLCASSSTGTGLETQYFGPGTRLLVL.

This clonotype was seen at least ten times. This rearrangement joins TRBV6-2 or TRBV6-3 to TRBJ2-7; 9 bases line up with TRBD1. V trimming: 11 bases; J trimming: 6 bases; junction bases outside the gene matches: 8. CDR3 length: 12 amino acids. From germline, CDR1 is MNHEY and CDR2 SVGEGT. CDR3 nucleotides: TGTGCCGCCGGGACAGGGCTAGGCGAGCAGTACTTC. Its translation is CAAGTGLGEQYF.

This clonotype was seen at least ten times. The rearrangement uses TRBV28 and TRBJ2-5; D remains ambiguous. The CDR3 spans 11 residues. Germline V gene data show CDR1 as MDHEN and CDR2 as SYDVKM. CDR3 in amino acids: CGCALGETQYF. In nucleotides, the CDR3 is TGTGGCTGCGCTTTAGGAGAGACCCAGTACTTC. The full variable domain, completed using reference TRBV28 and TRBJ2-5, is DVKVTQSSRYLVKRTGEKVFLECVQDMDHENMFWYRQDPGLGLRLIYFSYDVKMKEKGDIPEGYSVSREKKERFSLILESASTNQTSMYLCGCALGETQYFGPGTRLLVL.

This clonotype was observed many times. This chain links TRBV5-5 with TRBJ2-4, with unresolved D. CDR3 size: 15 residues. The germline V and J ends were trimmed by 0 bases and 0 bases, with 7 bases remaining between them. Germline assignment: CDR1 SGHKS and CDR2 YYEKEE (reference sequence). CDR3 in amino acids: CASSLAAVAKNIQYF. In DNA, the CDR3 is TGTGCCAGCAGCTTGGCCGCGGTAGCCAAAAACATTCAGTACTTC.

This CDR3 is CASRDPYPNTEAFF. CDR3 in DNA: TGTGCCAGCAGGGACCCATACCCTAACACTGAAGCTTTCTTT. The rearrangement links TRBV27 to TRBJ1-1; D remains unclear. The germline V gene encodes CDR1 MNHEY and CDR2 SMNVEV (reference sequence). The length of the CDR3 is 14 residues. V lost 6 bases and J lost 2, with 13 bases in between.

In its sample, this clonotype was seen many times. This chain's CDR3 is CASSIELRLQETQYF. CDR3 bases: TGTGCCAGTAGTATAGAACTACGACTACAAGAGACCCAGTACTTC. The J gene is TRBJ2-5, the V gene TRBV19; the D gene is possibly TRBD2 (5 bases). The CDR3 extends over 15 amino acids. Per the germline V gene, CDR1 is LNHDA and CDR2 is SQIVND (reference sequence). V lost 0 bases, J lost 2 bases, and 10 bases lay in between.

The sample holds many counts of this clonotype. One end of the junction varies from germline; a read error may be responsible. J is TRBJ2-1 and V is TRBV24-1, with 11 bases fitting TRBD1. Germline CDR1 and CDR2: KGHDR and SFDVKD. This CDR3 spans 17 amino acids. CDR3 loop: CATSEPGQGASNNEQFF. The CDR3 DNA reads as TGTGCCACCAGTGAACCTGGACAGGGGGCCTCCAACAATGAGCAGTTCTTC.

Ten or more counts support this clonotype. A clone one base away is much larger, so this may be a read error. The V call is TRBV12-3 or TRBV12-4, the J call TRBJ2-5; tentatively, D is TRBD2 (6 bases). CDR3 length: 15 amino acids. V was trimmed by 3 bases and J by 5 bases, leaving 16 bases between them. The CDR3 loop is CASSFPGQRGETQYF. In nucleotides, the CDR3 is TGTGCCAGCAGTTTTCCAGGACAACGGGGGGAGACCCAGTACTTC.

This clonotype was picked up many times. The J gene is TRBJ2-7, the V gene TRBV10-1; 10 bases match TRBD2. Germline values: CDR1 WNHNN, CDR2 SYGVQD (reference sequence). V dropped 6 bases and J dropped 4; count of bases not matched to a gene: 12. CDR3 size: 16 residues. CDR3 region: CASRGVLAGELYEQYF. As DNA, the CDR3 is TGCGCCAGCAGGGGAGTCCTAGCGGGAGAACTGTACGAGCAGTACTTC.

This clonotype was counted at least ten times. The CDR3 is CASSLADVPGAETQYF. CDR3 in DNA: TGCGCCAGCAGCTTGGCCGATGTACCCGGGGCAGAGACCCAGTACTTC. The chain is built from TRBV5-1 and TRBJ2-5; possibly TRBD1 or TRBD2 for D (5 bases each). Trimming removed 0 bases at V and 4 bases at J, with 16 bases between. Germline values: CDR1 SGHRS, CDR2 YFSETQ. There are 16 residues in the CDR3.